Below, 32 T cell receptor beta chains from the same sample are listed, as sequenced in a study of blood T cell repertoires in COVID-19. Data came from immunoSEQ multiplex PCR; TCRdb stores just in-frame clones and leaves some out. The sample contains approximately 240,000 clones, about 80% of which appear only once. Sequencing was carried out using peripheral blood. These receptors were taken from a young woman who had recovered from COVID-19.

The chain employs TRBV28 and TRBJ2-7; D gene unclear. The CDR3 sequence is 15 residues long. Germline CDR1 MDHEN, CDR2 SYDVKM. V lost 1 base, J lost 4 bases, and 14 bases lay in between. This CDR3 is CASSLSSYYEYEQYF. The CDR3 nucleotides are TGTGCCAGCAGTTTATCCAGCTACTATGAGTACGAGCAGTACTTC. Full variable domain (rest looked up from reference TRBV28 and TRBJ2-7): DVKVTQSSRYLVKRTGEKVFLECVQDMDHENMFWYRQDPGLGLRLIYFSYDVKMKEKGDIPEGYSVSREKKERFSLILESASTNQTSMYLCASSLSSYYEYEQYFGPGTRLTVT.

This chain joins TRBV27 and TRBJ1-4, with D perhaps TRBD1 (6 bases). The CDR3 is 15 residues long. With 5 bases removed from V and 4 bases from J, the gap between germline ends came to 14 bases. CDR1 and CDR2 (germline): MNHEY, SMNVEV (reference sequence). CDR3 residues: CASSTTGRLNEKLFF. CDR3 bases: TGTGCCAGCAGTACGACAGGCCGCCTTAATGAAAAACTGTTTTTT.

The chain employs TRBV19 and TRBJ2-3, with D perhaps TRBD1 (6 bases). Germline CDR1 reads LNHDA; CDR2 reads SQIVND (reference sequence). V lost 6 bases to trimming and J lost 1 base, with 14 bases between them. This CDR3 spans 15 amino acids. CDR3 protein: CASRRRQEGTDTQYF. The CDR3 DNA reads TGTGCCAGTAGGCGACGACAGGAGGGCACAGATACGCAGTATTTT.

This chain uses TRBV28 with TRBJ1-1; D unresolved. Germline lookup yields CDR1 MDHEN and CDR2 SYDVKM. Trimming removed 6 bases at V and 4 bases at J, with 18 bases between. CDR3 length: 15 residues. In DNA form, the CDR3 reads TGTGCCAGCAGCCGCGACGGGTCTCCGGGCACTGAAGCTTTCTTT. Protein product: CASSRDGSPGTEAFF.

The rearrangement links TRBV6-5 to TRBJ2-5; TRBD1 is a possible D gene (6 bases). Trimming removed 2 bases at V and 10 bases at J, with 14 bases between. CDR3 size: 13 residues. CDR1 and CDR2 from the germline V gene are MNHEY and SVGAGI. This chain's CDR3 is CASSYLGETGQYF. The CDR3 DNA reads as TGTGCCAGCAGTTACCTTGGTGAGACAGGCCAGTACTTC.

This clone was picked up one time. The chain carries TRBV6-5 and TRBJ1-6; 7 bases line up with TRBD1. V shed 0 bases and J 9 bases; nucleotides not matched to a gene: 5. Germline values: CDR1 MNHEY, CDR2 SVGAGI. The CDR3 spans 15 residues. In nucleotides, the CDR3 is TGTGCCAGCAGTTACTCCACAGGGGAGGCTTCACCCCTCCACTTT. Translation: CASSYSTGEASPLHF.

The chain employs TRBV11-2 and TRBJ1-6; D remains ambiguous. The V end lost 6 bases, the J end lost 10 bases, and 10 bases lay between the germline ends. CDR1 is SGHAT and CDR2 is FQNNGV in the germline V gene. CDR3 length equals 12 residues. The CDR3 is CASSQAGSPLHF. CDR3 bases: TGTGCCAGCAGTCAGGCAGGCTCACCCCTCCACTTT.

The chain joins TRBV28 to TRBJ2-1, with 16 bases fitting TRBD2. Looked up from germline, CDR1 is MDHEN and CDR2 is SYDVKM. J was trimmed by 6 bases and V by 6 bases; bases with no gene match: 17. CDR3 length: 20 residues. CDR3 nucleotide sequence: TGTGCCAGCAGCGACGCGAAACCGGGGACTAGCGGGAGGGAAGGCAATGAGCAGTTCTTC. This encodes CASSDAKPGTSGREGNEQFF.

This chain joins TRBV5-5 and TRBJ1-4; tentative D call: TRBD1 (6 bases). The CDR3 runs to 14 residues. Trimming removed 4 bases from V and 8 bases from J, with 15 bases in between. The germline V gene has CDR1 SGHKS and CDR2 YYEKEE (reference sequence). The CDR3 sequence is CASSNTGLQEKLFF. Written as DNA, the CDR3 is TGTGCCAGCAGCAACACAGGGTTGCAAGAAAAACTGTTTTTT.

V and J are TRBV2 and TRBJ1-2, with 9 bases aligning to TRBD1. The CDR3 runs 14 residues. CDR1 is SNHLY and CDR2 is FYNNEI in the germline V gene. V trimming: 7 bases; J trimming: 5 bases; junction bases outside the gene matches: 8. This chain's CDR3 is CASKKTGGGYGYTF. CDR3 DNA: TGTGCCAGCAAGAAGACAGGGGGAGGTTATGGCTACACCTTC.

This chain joins TRBV5-6 and TRBJ2-1; 10 positions match TRBD1. Germline trimming cut 1 base from V and 7 bases from J; bases unmatched to any gene: 5. Germline V lookup: CDR1 SGHDT, CDR2 YYEEEE. The CDR3 has 15 residues. The CDR3 nucleotides read TGTGCCAGCAGCTTGCTGGACAGGGGGAGGAATGAGCAGTTCTTC. Its translation: CASSLLDRGRNEQFF. Full variable domain (rest looked up from reference TRBV5-6 and TRBJ2-1): DAGVTQSPTHLIKTRGQQVTLRCSPKSGHDTVSWYQQALGQGPQFIFQYYEEEERQRGNFPDRFSGHQFPNYSSELNVNALLLGDSALYLCASSLLDRGRNEQFFGPGTRLTVL.

V and J are TRBV7-6 and TRBJ2-5; 8 bases line up with TRBD1. The CDR3 is made up of 16 amino acids. After removal of 3 bases from V and 5 bases from J, the junction contained 11 bases not matched to a gene. Germline V gives CDR1 SGHVS, CDR2 FNYEAQ. CDR3 bases: TGTGCCAGCAGCTTGATGGACAGGGCCGTCGGGGAGACCCAGTACTTC. It translates to CASSLMDRAVGETQYF.

This clone has only one observation. The chain combines TRBV25-1 with TRBJ2-7; 10 bases line up with TRBD1. CDR1 and CDR2 (germline): MGHDK, SYGVNS. The J segment lost 4 bases and the V segment lost 7 bases, leaving 7 bases of the junction unmatched. The CDR3 has 14 residues. The CDR3 spells CASTPAGQGYEQYF. The CDR3 DNA reads as TGTGCCAGCACCCCAGCGGGACAGGGGTACGAGCAGTACTTC.

The chain combines TRBV7-9 with TRBJ2-5, with 7 nucleotides matching TRBD2. The ends lost 5 bases at V and 3 bases at J; junction bases unmatched: 18. This CDR3 is built from 18 residues. Germline V gene sequence: CDR1 SEHNR, CDR2 FQNEAQ (reference sequence). This CDR3 is CASSLLLSEGGPEETQYF. DNA of the CDR3: TGTGCCAGCAGCCTTTTATTATCCGAGGGAGGGCCGGAAGAGACCCAGTACTTC.

The V and J genes are TRBV27 and TRBJ1-1; D is perhaps TRBD1 (6 bases). Germline lookup yields CDR1 MNHEY and CDR2 SMNVEV (reference sequence). Trimming removed 3 bases at V and 7 bases at J, with 12 bases between. This CDR3 has 13 amino acids. For the CDR3, the DNA is TGTGCCAGCAGTTTCAGGGGCAGGGGTGAAGCTTTCTTT. Its translation is CASSFRGRGEAFF.

The V call is TRBV28, the J call TRBJ1-5; D not resolved. This CDR3 is 14 amino acids long. Germline V gene data show CDR1 as MDHEN and CDR2 as SYDVKM. V was shortened by 6 bases and J by 0 bases, with 9 bases between the two germline ends. The CDR3 spells CASSLPYSNQPQHF. CDR3 nucleotides: TGTGCCAGCAGCCTACCATATAGCAATCAGCCCCAGCATTTT.

The chain has TRBV25-1 and TRBJ2-2; TRBD1 agrees at 8 bases. Germline trimming cut 6 bases from V and 6 bases from J; bases unmatched to any gene: 6. The CDR3 consists of 14 residues. The germline V gene has CDR1 MGHDK and CDR2 SYGVNS. The CDR3 DNA sequence: TGTGCCAGCAGGAGGACAGGGTTCCCCGGGGAGCTGTTTTTT. Its protein is CASRRTGFPGELFF.

This rearrangement joins TRBV30 to TRBJ2-5; a weak D match, TRBD1 (6 bases). In germline, CDR1 is GTSNPN, CDR2 SVGIG (reference sequence). The CDR3 is 16 residues long. Trimming stripped 5 bases from V and 5 bases from J, with 24 bases between. CDR3 nucleotides: TGTGCCTGGCAGGGGAGACAACCTTCCAGTCGGGAGACCCAGTACTTC. As protein: CAWQGRQPSSRETQYF.

CDR3 bases: TGTGCCAGTAGCCCTTGGGGACTAGCGGTCGGCACCGGGGAGCTGTTTTTT. It encodes CASSPWGLAVGTGELFF. This chain joins TRBV19 and TRBJ2-2, with TRBD2 matching over 11 bases. V trimming: 6 bases; J trimming: 4 bases; junction bases outside the gene matches: 10. The CDR3 is 17 amino acids. Germline CDR1 is LNHDA and CDR2 is SQIVND (reference sequence).

The CDR3 nucleotides are TGTGCCAGCAGCACCGCGATGACAGGGGAGACCCAGTACTTC. It specifies CASSTAMTGETQYF. This sequence joins TRBV7-2 and TRBJ2-5; 7 nucleotides agree with TRBD1. CDR1 SGHTA and CDR2 FQGNSA come from the germline V gene. Losses at the gene ends were 5 bases for V and 5 bases for J; bases not matched to a gene: 8. The CDR3 runs 14 residues.

This chain joins TRBV5-6 and TRBJ1-2, with D unresolved. Per the germline V gene, CDR1 is SGHDT and CDR2 is YYEEEE. V lost 4 bases, J lost 4 bases, and 20 bases lay in between. The CDR3 totals 16 residues. The CDR3 protein is CASSPVSTTIGYGYTF. The CDR3, as DNA: TGTGCCAGCAGCCCCGTCTCGACGACTATAGGCTATGGCTACACCTTC.

The rearrangement links TRBV20-1 to TRBJ2-1; unclear D gene. Trimming stripped 4 bases from V and 5 bases from J, with 6 bases between. Germline lookup yields CDR1 DFQATT and CDR2 SNEGSKA (reference sequence). The CDR3 is 11 amino acids. CDR3 DNA: TGCAGTGCTATAGATAACAATGAGCAGTTCTTC. Amino acid sequence: CSAIDNNEQFF.

CDR3 DNA sequence: TGTGCCAGCACCCCAGTCGACACCAGCACAGATACGCAGTATTTT. Residues: CASTPVDTSTDTQYF. The J gene is TRBJ2-3, the V gene TRBV7-9; D is unclear. The length of the CDR3 is 15 residues. Germline CDR1 reads SEHNR; CDR2 reads FQNEAQ (reference sequence). V dropped 7 bases and J dropped 0 bases, with 14 bases sitting between them.

The chain is built from TRBV3-1 (or the pseudogene TRBV3-2) and TRBJ2-5; D is uncertain. V dropped 4 bases and J dropped 5 bases, with 8 bases sitting between them. Germline lookup yields CDR1 LGHDT and CDR2 YNNKEL (reference sequence). The CDR3 spans 12 residues. In nucleotides, the CDR3 is TGTGCCAGCAGCCCTCTTTTGGAGACCCAGTACTTC. The encoded protein is CASSPLLETQYF.

The rearrangement uses TRBV3-1 (or the pseudogene TRBV3-2) and TRBJ2-3; a possible D gene is TRBD1 (6 bases). V dropped 1 base and J dropped 1 base, with 9 bases sitting between them. The CDR3 length is 15 residues. CDR1 is LGHDT, CDR2 YNNKEL, per germline (reference sequence). Here the CDR3 reads CASSQVAGGTDTQYF. The CDR3, as DNA: TGTGCCAGCAGCCAAGTGGCAGGGGGCACAGATACGCAGTATTTT.

The chain employs TRBV25-1 and TRBJ1-6; D unclear. The CDR3 is 13 amino acids. Germline assignment: CDR1 MGHDK and CDR2 SYGVNS. V lost 7 bases to trimming and J lost 9 bases, with 13 bases between them. The CDR3 sequence: CASNPEAGSPLHF. In nucleotides, the CDR3 is TGTGCCAGCAACCCTGAAGCAGGTTCACCCCTCCACTTT. Full variable domain (rest looked up from reference TRBV25-1 and TRBJ1-6): EADIYQTPRYLVIGTGKKITLECSQTMGHDKMYWYQQDPGMELHLIHYSYGVNSTEKGDLSSESTVSRIRTEHFPLTLESARPSHTSQYLCASNPEAGSPLHFGNGTRLTVT.

This clone was seen a single time. This chain joins TRBV30 and TRBJ1-6; D is unresolved. The CDR3 loop spans 18 amino acids. V was shortened by 2 bases and J by 0 bases, with 17 bases between the two germline ends. Per the germline V gene, CDR1 is GTSNPN and CDR2 is SVGIG (reference sequence). The CDR3 region has the DNA TGTGCCTGGAGTATATCAAGAGGAAGGAGCTCCTATAATTCACCCCTCCACTTT. Amino acid sequence: CAWSISRGRSSYNSPLHF.

V usage is TRBV5-1 and J usage is TRBJ1-4; D is ambiguous. Germline CDR1 and CDR2: SGHRS and YFSETQ. The germline V and J ends were trimmed by 2 bases and 4 bases, with 6 bases remaining between them. CDR3 length equals 13 residues. The DNA for the CDR3 is TGCGCCAGCAGCTTAGGAGGTAATGAAAAACTGTTTTTT. It translates to CASSLGGNEKLFF.

This clone was observed a handful of times. The chain links TRBV7-2 to TRBJ2-3; maybe TRBD2 (6 bases). Trimming took off 3 bases at V and 2 bases at J, with 9 bases between the two ends. CDR3 size: 14 residues. Looked up from germline, CDR1 is SGHTA and CDR2 is FQGNSA. The CDR3, as DNA: TGTGCCAGCAGCTTTAGCGGCTACACAGATACGCAGTATTTT. Amino acid sequence: CASSFSGYTDTQYF. The whole variable domain, filled in from reference TRBV7-2 and TRBJ2-3, reads GAGVSQSPSNKVTEKGKDVELRCDPISGHTALYWYRQSLGQGLEFLIYFQGNSAPDKSGLPSDRFSAERTGGSVSTLTIQRTQQEDSAVYLCASSFSGYTDTQYFGPGTRLTVL.

This chain uses TRBV24-1 with TRBJ2-1; D unresolved. The CDR3 is 11 amino acids. V lost 5 bases to trimming and J lost 5 bases, with 3 bases between them. Germline CDR1 reads KGHDR; CDR2 reads SFDVKD. The CDR3 nucleotides read TGTGCCACCAGTGGTAACAATGAGCAGTTCTTC. Translating it yields CATSGNNEQFF.

This clone was seen just once. The chain couples TRBV7-9 to TRBJ1-2; D possibly corresponds to TRBD1 (5 bases). The CDR3 loop spans 14 amino acids. Germline V CDR1 and CDR2: SEHNR, FQNEAQ (reference sequence). Trimming cost V 8 bases and J 0 bases, with 13 bases left between them. CDR3 amino acids: CASAPGGTNYGYTF. CDR3 DNA: TGTGCCAGCGCCCCGGGGGGTACTAACTATGGCTACACCTTC.

The chain recombines TRBV11-1 with TRBJ1-1; unclear D gene. The V end was cut by 5 bases, the J end by 1 base, with 8 bases between. The CDR3 totals 13 residues. Germline V gene lookup returns CDR1 SGHAT and CDR2 FQDESV (reference sequence). The CDR3 spells CASSLLPNTEAFF. The CDR3 DNA reads as TGTGCCAGCAGCCTCCTTCCGAACACTGAAGCTTTCTTT.